The 16 T cell receptor beta chains in this list originate from one sample, sequenced in a study of T-cell memory formation after mild COVID-19. Via MiXCR, TCRdb re-called the 5' RACE reads, giving one row per CDR3 protein. This sample has about 600,000 distinct CDR3 sequences; less than 25% occur once, and the top ten carry roughly 8.1%. Sequences were obtained from PBMCs or a T cell subset sorted from them (not recorded which). The source of these receptors is an adult woman who had mild COVID-19 (a few samples of this study predate the infection). Cell type and time point are not known.

This clonotype was detected only a few times. This sequence joins TRBV7-6 and TRBJ2-2; D not resolved. Germline loops: CDR1 SGHVS, CDR2 FNYEAQ. CDR3 length equals 14 residues. V lost 1 base, J lost 4 bases, and 7 bases lay in between. As DNA, the CDR3 is TGTGCCAGCAGCTTAGGTGTTGCCACCGGGGAGCTGTTTTTT. As protein: CASSLGVATGELFF.

The rearrangement joins TRBV7-9 to TRBJ2-7; 10 nucleotides agree with TRBD1. CDR3 length: 15 amino acids. V lost 4 bases to trimming and J lost 3 bases; unmatched junction nucleotides: 6. Germline V lookup: CDR1 SEHNR, CDR2 FQNEAQ (reference sequence). Here the CDR3 DNA reads TGTGCCAGCAGCTGGACAGGGGGTTCAGGCTACGAGCAGTACTTC. This translates into CASSWTGGSGYEQYF.

This clonotype was seen a few times. The chain employs TRBV24-1 and TRBJ2-2; D might be TRBD1 (5 bases). Per the germline V gene, CDR1 is KGHDR and CDR2 is SFDVKD. CDR3 length equals 14 residues. Trimming pared 4 bases from V and 5 bases from J, leaving 10 bases between. The CDR3 sequence: CATSEATETGELFF. The CDR3 DNA reads as TGTGCCACCAGTGAGGCGACAGAGACCGGGGAGCTGTTTTTT.

This clonotype was seen more than once but under ten times. CDR3 coding DNA: TGCAGCGTCCCCATTGGACAATCCTACGAGCAGTACTTC. It yields the protein CSVPIGQSYEQYF. This chain joins TRBV29-1 and TRBJ2-7; possibly TRBD1 for D (5 bases). The germline V and J ends were trimmed by 6 bases and 1 base, with 13 bases remaining between them. Per the germline V gene, CDR1 is SQVTM and CDR2 is ANQGSEA. The length of the CDR3 is 13 residues.

The rearrangement joins TRBV5-1 to TRBJ2-7, with D tentatively TRBD1 or TRBD2 (5 bases each). The germline gives CDR1 SGHRS, CDR2 YFSETQ. V lost 2 bases, J lost 7 bases, and 16 bases lay in between. CDR3 length equals 14 residues. CDR3 nucleotide sequence: TGCGCCAGCAGCTTTGACAGAGTAGGAGGTGAGCAGTACTTC. It is translated as CASSFDRVGGEQYF.

V is TRBV6-1 and J is TRBJ2-7, with a weak D call TRBD1 (6 bases). This CDR3 comprises 15 residues. The V end was cut by 6 bases, the J end by 0 bases, with 15 bases between. Germline CDR1 is MNHNS and CDR2 is SASEGT. The CDR3 reads CASRSGVFGSYEQYF. The DNA for the CDR3 is TGTGCCAGCAGGTCAGGGGTCTTCGGCTCCTACGAGCAGTACTTC.

The sample holds a few counts of this clonotype. The chain combines TRBV20-1 with TRBJ2-7; 8 bases fit TRBD2. The CDR3 has 14 amino acids. Germline-derived CDR1 and CDR2 are DFQATT and SNEGSKA (reference sequence). Trimming at V came to 1 base and at J to 2 bases, leaving 4 bases not matched to a gene. The CDR3 DNA sequence: TGCAGTGCTAGAGTAGCGGGAAGGGCCTACGAGCAGTACTTC. Its translation: CSARVAGRAYEQYF.

The rearrangement uses TRBV7-9 and TRBJ2-2; D unclear. This CDR3 has 17 residues. With 1 base removed from V and 5 bases from J, the gap between germline ends came to 17 bases. Germline CDR1 and CDR2: SEHNR and FQNEAQ (reference sequence). The DNA for the CDR3 is TGTGCCAGCAGCTTAGAGGCCCGGGCTGAATCAACCGGGGAGCTGTTTTTT. It specifies CASSLEARAESTGELFF.

CDR3 amino acids: CASSVDPSSMNTEAFF. Here the CDR3 DNA reads TGTGCCAGCAGCGTAGACCCCTCCTCTATGAACACTGAAGCTTTCTTT. The rearrangement joins TRBV9 to TRBJ1-1, with no clear D. Germline CDR1 and CDR2: SGDLS and YYNGEE. This CDR3 comprises 16 residues. V lost 0 bases and J 0 bases, leaving 12 bases between the germline ends.

J is TRBJ2-5 and V is TRBV9; the D gene is possibly TRBD1 (5 bases). CDR1 and CDR2 from the germline V gene are SGDLS and YYNGEE. The V gene lost 3 bases and the J gene lost 2 bases, with 14 bases spanning the gap. CDR3 length equals 15 residues. In nucleotides, the CDR3 is TGTGCCAGCAGCGACTTCGACAGTGGTCAAGAGACCCAGTACTTC. Protein sequence: CASSDFDSGQETQYF.

This chain connects TRBV6-2 or TRBV6-3 to TRBJ1-1; possible D gene TRBD1, 6 bases. The CDR3 has 14 amino acids. Germline loops: CDR1 MNHEY, CDR2 SVGEGT. V was cut by 8 bases and J by 1 base, with 14 bases left in between. The chain's CDR3 is CASREGGRNTEAFF. CDR3 DNA sequence: TGTGCCAGCCGAGAGGGGGGTCGGAACACTGAAGCTTTCTTT.

This clonotype was picked up a small number of times. The chain couples TRBV9 to TRBJ2-1; 7 bases match TRBD1. This CDR3 region has 16 residues. V shed 4 bases, J shed 1 base, and the junction held 8 bases outside the gene matches. Germline V gene lookup returns CDR1 SGDLS and CDR2 YYNGEE. The CDR3 DNA reads TGTGCCAGCAGCACCCGGGCAGGGGGTTCCTACAATGAGCAGTTCTTC. Translation: CASSTRAGGSYNEQFF. The entire variable domain, with the rest obtained from reference TRBV9 and TRBJ2-1, is as follows: DSGVTQTPKHLITATGQRVTLRCSPRSGDLSVYWYQQSLDQGLQFLIQYYNGEERAKGNILERFSAQQFPDLHSELNLSSLELGDSALYFCASSTRAGGSYNEQFFGPGTRLTVL.

The chain combines TRBV20-1 with TRBJ2-7, with 7 bases lining up with TRBD1. V lost 6 bases to trimming and J lost 2 bases; unmatched junction nucleotides: 7. This CDR3 comprises 13 residues. Germline V gene sequence: CDR1 DFQATT, CDR2 SNEGSKA (reference sequence). This CDR3 is CSAGQGTAYEQYF. The DNA for the CDR3 is TGCAGTGCGGGTCAAGGGACAGCCTACGAGCAGTACTTC.

This clonotype turned up a few times. The genes are TRBV9 and TRBJ2-7; no firm D call. The CDR3 runs 15 residues. The germline V and J ends were trimmed by 4 bases and 2 bases, with 16 bases remaining between them. Germline CDR1 and CDR2: SGDLS and YYNGEE. The CDR3 DNA follows: TGTGCCAGCAGCCCCTCGGAACTCACACCCTACGAGCAGTACTTC. Translating it yields CASSPSELTPYEQYF.

A few counts support this clonotype. The chain is built from TRBV7-9 and TRBJ2-7; a weak D match, TRBD1 (5 bases). V lost 0 bases and J 6 bases, leaving 15 bases between the germline ends. Germline V CDR1 and CDR2: SEHNR, FQNEAQ (reference sequence). This CDR3 has 15 amino acids. CDR3 region: CASSLASGWTSEQYF. Here the CDR3 DNA reads TGTGCCAGCAGCTTAGCGTCAGGGTGGACGAGCGAGCAGTACTTC.

The chain carries TRBV6-5 and TRBJ1-1; 10 positions match TRBD1. This CDR3 region has 15 residues. Trimming took 0 bases from V and 3 from J; bases not matched to a gene: 1. Germline values: CDR1 MNHEY, CDR2 SVGAGI. The CDR3 is CASSYSGQGYTEAFF. DNA for the CDR3: TGTGCCAGCAGTTACTCGGGACAGGGGTACACTGAAGCTTTCTTT.